The next 8 T cell receptor beta chains were all read from a single sample in a study of graft-versus-host responses after intestinal transplantation. Clones were read by immunoSEQ multiplex PCR, and TCRdb kept only the in-frame ones, dropping some. This repertoire shows just over 15,000 clones, around 87% found once; its top ten account for about 6.3%. This material consisted of bone marrow, taken around 120 days after intestinal transplantation. These receptor sequences come from a human patient who received an intestinal transplant, so some T cells may come from the graft donor.

This clone is classed as medium-sized. V gene TRBV7-2 combines with J gene TRBJ2-7; 8 bases are shared with TRBD2. Germline CDR1 is SGHTA and CDR2 is FQGNSA. The V and J ends lost 1 base and 7 bases, in that order; junction bases with no gene match: 3. The CDR3 sequence is 13 residues long. The CDR3 DNA reads TGTGCCAGCAGCTTAGGACTAGCGTATGAGCAGTACTTC. This sequence encodes CASSLGLAYEQYF.

V gene TRBV4-1 combines with J gene TRBJ1-6; 7 bases align to TRBD1. This CDR3 comprises 15 residues. With V trimmed by 2 bases and J by 5 bases, 3 bases remained unmatched. Per the germline V gene, CDR1 is MGHRA and CDR2 is YSYEKL. CDR3 nucleotide sequence: TGCGCCAGCAGCCAACAGGGACAGAATAATTCACCCCTCCACTTT. The encoded protein is CASSQQGQNNSPLHF.

Only a few counts were recorded for this clone. The genes are TRBV5-4 and TRBJ2-1, with TRBD1 matching over 7 bases. This CDR3 is 15 amino acids long. Germline loops: CDR1 SGHNT, CDR2 YYREEE (reference sequence). Losses at the gene ends were 0 bases for V and 6 bases for J; bases not matched to a gene: 6. CDR3 bases: TGTGCCAGCAGCTTGGGAGGGGGCTTTGGCAATGAGCAGTTCTTC. Translated, it gives CASSLGGGFGNEQFF.

The J gene is TRBJ2-5, the V gene TRBV2; no definite D call. V lost 7 bases and J 0 bases, leaving 9 bases between the germline ends. The CDR3 contains 13 residues. Germline V gives CDR1 SNHLY, CDR2 FYNNEI. The CDR3 here is CASKRQYQETQYF. The CDR3 nucleotides are TGTGCCAGCAAGAGGCAGTACCAAGAGACCCAGTACTTC.

V gene TRBV19 combines with J gene TRBJ1-5; a possible D gene is TRBD1 (5 bases). V lost 3 bases and J lost 0, with 12 bases in between. Germline values: CDR1 LNHDA, CDR2 SQIVND (reference sequence). CDR3 length: 16 residues. The CDR3 loop is CASSIPTDYSNQPQHF. The DNA of the CDR3 is TGTGCCAGTAGTATTCCGACAGACTATAGCAATCAGCCCCAGCATTTT.

The J gene is TRBJ2-7, the V gene TRBV6-5; 7 bases match TRBD2. There are 15 residues in the CDR3. Per germline, CDR1 MNHEY and CDR2 SVGAGI. V was pared by 6 bases and J by 6 bases, with 14 bases of the junction left unmatched. The CDR3 here is CASRTRDFSGGEQYF. The DNA of the CDR3 is TGTGCCAGCAGAACCCGGGACTTCTCGGGGGGCGAGCAGTACTTC.

The V call is TRBV4-3, the J call TRBJ2-7, with D uncertain. V lost 1 base, J lost 2 bases, and 12 bases lay in between. This CDR3 has 15 residues. CDR1 and CDR2 (germline): LGHNA, YSLEER. The DNA for the CDR3 is TGCGCCAGCAGCCAAGGGATCCTACTTCCCTACGAGCAGTACTTC. Its protein is CASSQGILLPYEQYF.

V is TRBV5-1 and J is TRBJ2-3, with D perhaps assigned TRBD1 or TRBD2 (7 bases each). The CDR3 runs 15 residues. CDR1 and CDR2 (germline): SGHRS, YFSETQ. Trimming removed 3 bases at V and 0 bases at J, with 11 bases between. CDR3 DNA sequence: TGCGCCAGCAGCTCAGGGGGGGCTAGCACAGATACGCAGTATTTT. It codes for CASSSGGASTDTQYF.